Included here is one T cell receptor (beta chain) sequence, with context. Its antigen is unidentified. The primer mix had 60 Vbeta and 13 Jbeta primers. Here immunoSEQ multiplex PCR was the method, and the copy in TCRdb shows in-frame clones only, minus some. Seen in this sample are some 150,000 clones; the ten most common clones hold 2% to 3%. This entry is derived from a study of cytomegalovirus exposure and HLA in healthy donors. Findings and limits, study-wide: Testing in vitro showed three CMV-associated chains specific for CMV antigens.

Trimming left V 5 bases short and J 4 bases short, with 12 bases between. The CDR3 runs to 14 residues. Germline assignment: CDR1 LNHDA and CDR2 SQIVND (reference sequence). Sequencing was done on a sample of PBMCs. This sequence was found in a man aged 35-49 years in good health and CMV-seronegative. V and J are TRBV19 and TRBJ1-5; perhaps TRBD1 as D (6 bases). CDR3 loop: CASSLHRVNQPQHF. Written as DNA, the CDR3 is TGTGCCAGTAGTCTCCACAGGGTTAATCAGCCCCAGCATTTT.